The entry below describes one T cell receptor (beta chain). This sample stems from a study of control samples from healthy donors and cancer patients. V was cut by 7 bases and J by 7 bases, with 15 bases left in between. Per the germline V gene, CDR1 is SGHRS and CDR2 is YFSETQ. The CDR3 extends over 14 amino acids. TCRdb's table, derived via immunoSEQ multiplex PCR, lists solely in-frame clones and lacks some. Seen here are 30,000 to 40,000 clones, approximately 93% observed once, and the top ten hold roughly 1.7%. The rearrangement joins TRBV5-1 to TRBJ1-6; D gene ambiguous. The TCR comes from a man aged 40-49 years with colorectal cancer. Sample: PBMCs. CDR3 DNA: TGCGCCAGCCGTAGGGATACTAAGAATTCACCCCTCCACTTT. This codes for CASRRDTKNSPLHF.